The 9 T cell receptor beta chains below were found in one sample sequenced in a study of T cell responses to AZD1222 COVID-19 vaccine. Only in-frame clones appear in the TCRdb table, and some are missing; sequencing was by immunoSEQ multiplex PCR. The sample lists tens of thousands of clones; approximately 85% were seen once. The sample was peripheral blood, taken on day 0 of AZD1222 vaccination. These receptors all come from an adult in good health.

This clone was seen more than once but under ten times. The chain uses TRBV5-6 and TRBJ2-2; 7 positions agree with TRBD1. Germline trimming cut 1 base from V and 0 bases from J; bases unmatched to any gene: 12. CDR1 and CDR2 (germline): SGHDT, YYEEEE. This CDR3 has 19 residues. CDR3 amino acids: CASSLSLRATGSNTGELFF. The CDR3 DNA follows: TGTGCCAGCAGCTTGTCCTTACGCGCGACAGGGTCGAACACCGGGGAGCTGTTTTTT.

This sequence joins TRBV11-2 and TRBJ2-4; possibly TRBD1 for D (5 bases). The CDR3 covers 14 residues. V lost 0 bases and J 6 bases, leaving 9 bases between the germline ends. Germline V gives CDR1 SGHAT, CDR2 FQNNGV. The CDR3 region is CASSLDAGLNIQYF. The CDR3 DNA is TGTGCCAGCAGCTTAGATGCAGGGTTAAACATTCAGTACTTC.

The genes are TRBV5-1 and TRBJ1-2; TRBD1 matches at 7 bases. After removal of 0 bases from V and 5 bases from J, the junction contained 13 bases not matched to a gene. The CDR3 length is 17 residues. Germline-derived CDR1 and CDR2 are SGHRS and YFSETQ. CDR3 in amino acids: CASSLVTGTDTSYGYTF. The CDR3 bases are TGCGCCAGCAGCTTGGTAACCGGGACAGATACTTCTTATGGCTACACCTTC.

The chain recombines TRBV7-8 with TRBJ2-3, with D possibly being TRBD1 (6 bases). V lost 5 bases to trimming and J lost 2 bases, with 14 bases between them. The CDR3 spans 15 residues. CDR1 is SGHVS and CDR2 is FQNEAQ in the germline V gene. CDR3 amino acids: CASSVNRENTDTQYF. DNA for the CDR3: TGTGCCAGCAGCGTTAACAGGGAAAACACAGATACGCAGTATTTT.

This chain joins TRBV14 and TRBJ2-1; D gene unclear. There are 11 residues in the CDR3. The ends were cut back, 4 bases at V and 3 bases at J, with 1 base in the middle. From germline, CDR1 is SGHDN and CDR2 FVKESK. This CDR3 is CASSLYNEQFF. As DNA, the CDR3 is TGTGCCAGCAGCCTCTACAATGAGCAGTTCTTC.

V is TRBV6-6 and J is TRBJ2-5, with 16 nucleotides matching TRBD2. Unmatched junction bases numbered 17, after V lost 5 bases and J lost 5 bases. This CDR3 region has 20 residues. Germline V gene data show CDR1 as MNHNY and CDR2 as SVGAGI (reference sequence). The CDR3 sequence: CASSPRPPGTSGGGRETQYF. The CDR3, as DNA: TGTGCCAGCAGTCCCCGACCACCAGGGACTAGCGGGGGGGGCCGTGAGACCCAGTACTTC.

This chain links TRBV6-5 with TRBJ1-1, with a weak D call TRBD1 (6 bases). The V end lost 8 bases, the J end lost 5 bases, and 15 bases lay between the germline ends. The CDR3 runs 13 residues. Germline CDR1 MNHEY, CDR2 SVGAGI. Here the CDR3 reads CASQEGVWTEAFF. CDR3 nucleotide sequence: TGTGCCAGCCAAGAGGGGGTGTGGACTGAAGCTTTCTTT.

This sequence joins TRBV7-8 and TRBJ2-1; weak D call: TRBD2 (6 bases). V dropped 7 bases and J dropped 1 base, with 11 bases sitting between them. The length of the CDR3 is 14 residues. Per germline, CDR1 SGHVS and CDR2 FQNEAQ. CDR3 in amino acids: CASTGGVSYNEQFF. The CDR3 DNA sequence: TGTGCCAGCACTGGCGGGGTGTCCTACAATGAGCAGTTCTTC.

V and J are TRBV4-1 and TRBJ2-7; 10 bases align to TRBD1. Germline V CDR1 and CDR2: MGHRA, YSYEKL. Unmatched junction bases numbered 4, after V lost 4 bases and J lost 4 bases. This CDR3 contains 14 residues. Here the CDR3 reads CASSRGTGVYEQYF. The CDR3 nucleotides are TGCGCCAGCAGCCGCGGGACAGGGGTTTACGAGCAGTACTTC.